The 30 T cell receptor beta chains below come from one sample, sequenced in a study of siplizumab effects on memory and regulatory T cells. The method was immunoSEQ multiplex PCR; TCRdb's version includes in-frame clones alone and lacks a portion of them. The data hold some 100,000 clones, with over 85% observed a single time. Sequences were obtained from CD8+ T cells sorted from blood. The receptors were sampled from a human donor in good health.

V and J are TRBV6-5 and TRBJ1-1; D ambiguous. Germline V gene sequence: CDR1 MNHEY, CDR2 SVGAGI. The CDR3 sequence is 13 residues long. V was trimmed by 0 bases and J by 4 bases, leaving 6 bases between them. Written as DNA, the CDR3 is TGTGCCAGCAGTTACTCGACGGGCACTGAAGCTTTCTTT. Amino acids: CASSYSTGTEAFF.

The J gene is TRBJ1-4, the V gene TRBV11-3; a weak D match, TRBD1 (5 bases). The CDR3 length is 14 residues. Germline loops: CDR1 SGHNT, CDR2 YENEEA. The V and J ends lost 2 bases and 7 bases respectively, with 11 bases between them. DNA for the CDR3: TGTGCCAGCAGCTTACTTGGACAAAGTGAAAAACTGTTTTTT. It yields the protein CASSLLGQSEKLFF.

The chain is built from TRBV11-3 and TRBJ2-7; 7 positions match TRBD1. Germline lookup yields CDR1 SGHNT and CDR2 YENEEA. CDR3 length: 13 amino acids. V dropped 5 bases and J dropped 4; count of bases not matched to a gene: 5. The CDR3, as DNA: TGTGCCAGCAGCCACGGGACAGTTTACGAGCAGTACTTC. This translates into CASSHGTVYEQYF.

The J gene is TRBJ2-3, the V gene TRBV27; no clear D gene. The CDR3 runs 15 residues. With 0 bases removed from V and 4 bases from J, the gap between germline ends came to 11 bases. CDR1 MNHEY and CDR2 SMNVEV come from the germline V gene (reference sequence). This CDR3 reads CASSLSLVWADTQYF. CDR3 coding DNA: TGTGCCAGCAGTTTATCTTTGGTTTGGGCAGATACGCAGTATTTT.

This clone was counted a single time. The chain recombines TRBV7-9 with TRBJ2-7; the D gene could be TRBD1 or TRBD2 (7 bases each). The CDR3 sequence is 16 residues long. Deletions cut 7 bases from V and 6 bases from J, with 25 bases between. Germline-derived CDR1 and CDR2 are SEHNR and FQNEAQ (reference sequence). CDR3 residues: CASTQRGQGVVGEQYF. Written as DNA, the CDR3 is TGTGCCAGCACCCAGCGGGGCCAGGGGGTGGTCGGCGAGCAGTACTTC.

The chain combines TRBV18 with TRBJ2-1; D gene uncertain. This CDR3 spans 12 amino acids. CDR1 is KGHSH and CDR2 is LQKENI in the germline V gene. V gave up 0 bases and J gave up 9 bases, with 6 bases separating them. This chain's CDR3 is CASSPPPGEQFF. In DNA form, the CDR3 reads TGTGCCAGCTCACCACCCCCCGGTGAGCAGTTCTTC.

The rearrangement links TRBV7-2 to TRBJ2-3, with TRBD2 as a possible D gene (5 bases). CDR1 and CDR2 from the germline V gene are SGHTA and FQGNSA. V shed 8 bases and J shed 1 base, with 13 bases lying between them. The CDR3 is made up of 14 amino acids. CDR3 nucleotide sequence: TGTGCCAGCCGAGGTCGGGATGGCACAGATACGCAGTATTTT. It encodes CASRGRDGTDTQYF.

The chain uses TRBV4-2 and TRBJ2-7; D is undetermined. The CDR3 contains 13 residues. The germline V gene encodes CDR1 LGHNA and CDR2 YNFKEQ. V shed 5 bases and J shed 1 base, with 9 bases lying between them. The CDR3 region is CASSSDPSYEQYF. The CDR3 bases are TGTGCCAGCAGCTCGGACCCTTCCTACGAGCAGTACTTC.

On this clone: At one of its ends the junction is not consistent with the germline gene, which may arise from a read error. The chain combines TRBV7-7 with TRBJ1-1; unclear D gene. This CDR3 has 13 amino acids. The germline V gene encodes CDR1 SSHAT and CDR2 FNYEAQ (reference sequence). CDR3 in amino acids: CASSLAANTEAFF. The CDR3 bases are TGTGCTAGCAGCTTGGCCGCGAACACTGAAGCTTTCTTT.

The chain recombines TRBV27 with TRBJ2-3; D not resolved. Trimming took off 4 bases at V and 4 bases at J, with 18 bases between the two ends. Germline assignment: CDR1 MNHEY and CDR2 SMNVEV (reference sequence). The CDR3 contains 16 residues. The CDR3 loop reads CASSSPAVVDPDTQYF. CDR3 nucleotide sequence: TGTGCCAGCAGTTCCCCCGCGGTGGTTGATCCAGATACGCAGTATTTT.

Regarding this clone: The CDR3 ends on some other residue instead of the conserved phenylalanine or tryptophan, so this is likely a read error. The DNA is left out, because the CDR3 cannot be placed on it with certainty; the CDR3 is given as TCRdb lists it. The chain uses TRBV10-3 and TRBJ2-7; the D call in the table, TRBD1, was not verified against the DNA. In germline, CDR1 is ENHRY, CDR2 SYGVKD. The CDR3 numbers 15 amino acids, ends counted. The CDR3 here is CAISGRDRVPTSSTS.

The chain employs TRBV6-5 and TRBJ1-5; D may be TRBD1 (5 bases). The CDR3 consists of 14 residues. V lost 2 bases, J lost 2 bases, and 7 bases lay in between. Looked up from germline, CDR1 is MNHEY and CDR2 is SVGAGI. The CDR3 DNA sequence: TGTGCCAGCAGTTACGAACAGGGCAATCAGCCCCAGCATTTT. Its protein is CASSYEQGNQPQHF.

This clone was recorded only once. This chain links TRBV11-3 with TRBJ2-2; D remains ambiguous. Trimming stripped 5 bases from V and 0 bases from J, with 13 bases between. The germline gives CDR1 SGHNT, CDR2 YENEEA. This CDR3 is built from 16 residues. CDR3 sequence reads: CASSPHAGANTGELFF. CDR3 DNA: TGTGCCAGCAGCCCCCACGCAGGAGCGAACACCGGGGAGCTGTTTTTT.

The chain joins TRBV29-1 to TRBJ2-7, with a tentative D call TRBD2 (6 bases). V was cut by 6 bases and J by 3 bases, with 9 bases left in between. Germline loops: CDR1 SQVTM, CDR2 ANQGSEA. The CDR3 has 11 residues. The CDR3: CSVGGNYEQYF. CDR3 DNA: TGCAGCGTAGGAGGGAACTACGAGCAGTACTTC.

This sequence joins TRBV9 and TRBJ2-2; D may be TRBD1 (5 bases). Trimming cost V 1 base and J 0 bases, with 10 bases left between them. This CDR3 is 16 amino acids long. Per germline, CDR1 SGDLS and CDR2 YYNGEE. The CDR3 here is CASSVSRVANTGELFF. Here the CDR3 DNA reads TGTGCCAGCAGCGTATCCAGGGTAGCGAACACCGGGGAGCTGTTTTTT.

This chain links TRBV6-1 with TRBJ1-2; TRBD1 matches at 7 bases. J gave up 7 bases and V 2 bases, and 13 bases lay outside the gene matches. The germline gives CDR1 MNHNS, CDR2 SASEGT. The CDR3 has 16 amino acids. The CDR3 sequence is CASSELEGQTFIGYTF. CDR3 DNA sequence: TGTGCCAGCAGTGAACTCGAGGGACAGACTTTTATTGGCTACACCTTC.

This chain connects TRBV4-1 to TRBJ1-1; D remains unclear. Germline-derived CDR1 and CDR2 are MGHRA and YSYEKL. This CDR3 is 14 amino acids long. V shed 0 bases and J shed 0 bases, with 5 bases lying between them. The chain's CDR3 is CASSQDRVNTEAFF. The CDR3 nucleotides read TGCGCCAGCAGCCAAGACCGGGTGAACACTGAAGCTTTCTTT.

The J gene is TRBJ2-7, the V gene TRBV27, with 11 bases identical to TRBD1. V shed 2 bases, J shed 2 bases, and the junction held 2 bases outside the gene matches. This CDR3 is 15 amino acids long. CDR1 is MNHEY, CDR2 SMNVEV, per germline (reference sequence). In DNA form, the CDR3 reads TGTGCCAGCAGTTTAGCGGGACAGGGGGCCTACGAGCAGTACTTC. This gives the protein CASSLAGQGAYEQYF.

The chain links TRBV7-3 to TRBJ2-1; unclear D gene. Germline values: CDR1 SGHTA, CDR2 FQGTGA. V was clipped by 5 bases and J by 2 bases, with 16 bases between them. The CDR3 has 16 amino acids. The CDR3 spells CASSPTADEAYNEQFF. CDR3 sequence (DNA): TGTGCCAGCAGCCCCACTGCTGACGAAGCCTACAATGAGCAGTTCTTC.

The chain has TRBV5-1 and TRBJ2-7; D uncertain. With 0 bases removed from V and 2 bases from J, the gap between germline ends came to 9 bases. The germline CDR1 and CDR2 sequences are SGHRS and YFSETQ. The CDR3 consists of 14 residues. DNA of the CDR3: TGCGCCAGCAGCTTGGAACATTTAGCCTACGAGCAGTACTTC. Its protein product is CASSLEHLAYEQYF.

The V call is TRBV7-9, the J call TRBJ2-7, with 7 nucleotides matching TRBD1. V lost 4 bases to trimming and J lost 5 bases; unmatched junction nucleotides: 11. The CDR3 spans 15 residues. Looked up from germline, CDR1 is SEHNR and CDR2 is FQNEAQ (reference sequence). The CDR3 coding sequence is TGTGCCAGCAGCTATTCAGGGGGTAAGGTGGACGAGCAGTACTTC. Translated, it gives CASSYSGGKVDEQYF.

Turning to this clone: The same CDR3 also results from other DNA sequences found in this sample. This chain joins TRBV7-9 and TRBJ1-5, with D unresolved. Germline values: CDR1 SEHNR, CDR2 FQNEAQ (reference sequence). The CDR3 covers 15 residues. V shed 4 bases and J shed 2 bases, with 12 bases lying between them. CDR3 sequence (DNA): TGTGCCAGCAGCTCTAACGAGGAGGGCAATCAGCCCCAGCATTTT. Protein: CASSSNEEGNQPQHF.

V gene TRBV29-1 combines with J gene TRBJ1-2; D unresolved. The CDR3 covers 11 residues. V shed 7 bases and J shed 7 bases, with 13 bases lying between them. The germline V gene encodes CDR1 SQVTM and CDR2 ANQGSEA. CDR3 DNA: TGCAGCGCTCCTTTGGGAATTGGCTACACCTTC. Protein sequence: CSAPLGIGYTF. Complete variable domain (other parts from reference TRBV29-1 and TRBJ1-2): SAVISQKPSRDICQRGTSLTIQCQVDSQVTMMFWYRQQPGQSLTLIATANQGSEATYESGFVIDKFPISRPNLTFSTLTVSNMSPEDSSIYLCSAPLGIGYTFGSGTRLTVV.

This clone was detected a few times. The V call is TRBV4-1, the J call TRBJ1-6, with 8 bases that match TRBD1. Germline V gene lookup returns CDR1 MGHRA and CDR2 YSYEKL. The CDR3 is 15 amino acids. V gave up 3 bases and J gave up 5 bases; unmatched junction bases: 3. The chain's CDR3 is CASSQTGADNSPLHF. The CDR3 coding sequence is TGCGCCAGCAGCCAGACAGGGGCGGATAATTCACCCCTCCACTTT.

The V call is TRBV6-4, the J call TRBJ2-1; D possibly corresponds to TRBD2 (7 bases). V lost 3 bases to trimming and J lost 5 bases, with 14 bases between them. The CDR3 is made up of 15 amino acids. Germline V gene lookup returns CDR1 MRHNA and CDR2 SNTAGT. CDR3 bases: TGTGCCAGCAGTGAGACGGGGGGCGGTAACAATGAGCAGTTCTTC. It encodes CASSETGGGNNEQFF.

The chain uses TRBV29-1 and TRBJ2-7; 8 bases align to TRBD2. CDR3 length: 14 residues. V lost 4 bases and J lost 7; bases outside the gene matches: 12. Per the germline V gene, CDR1 is SQVTM and CDR2 is ANQGSEA. For the CDR3, the DNA is TGCAGCGTTGGAAGGCGGGGGGCCTCTCAAGAGCAGTACTTC. Translating it yields CSVGRRGASQEQYF.

In its sample, this clone was seen once. This chain joins TRBV30 and TRBJ2-3; TRBD2 might be the D (6 bases). Germline lookup yields CDR1 GTSNPN and CDR2 SVGIG (reference sequence). The CDR3 consists of 14 residues. V lost 2 bases and J lost 1, with 10 bases in between. Here the CDR3 reads CAWSLLAGTDTQYF. CDR3 bases: TGTGCCTGGAGTCTATTAGCGGGCACAGATACGCAGTATTTT.

The rearrangement links TRBV12-1 to TRBJ2-3; the table's D call, TRBD1, was not checked against the DNA. TRBV12-1 is reported as a pseudogene. The CDR3 extends over 12 amino acids. The CDR3 bases are TGTGCCAGCAGCCCGGGGACAGGTACGCAGTATTTT. Encoded protein: CASSPGTGTQYF.

Comment on this clone: Other DNA sequences within the sample encode an identical CDR3. The chain recombines TRBV19 with TRBJ2-1; D is uncertain. Germline V gene data show CDR1 as LNHDA and CDR2 as SQIVND (reference sequence). There are 12 residues in the CDR3. V was clipped by 1 base and J by 7 bases, with 5 bases between them. Here the CDR3 DNA reads TGTGCCAGTAGTATAGGAGGAAATGAGCAGTTCTTC. It is translated as CASSIGGNEQFF.

The V gene is TRBV20-1, the J gene TRBJ2-7; no firm D call. Trimming left V 5 bases short and J 5 bases short, with 7 bases between. The CDR3 consists of 10 residues. The germline CDR1 and CDR2 sequences are DFQATT and SNEGSKA (reference sequence). CDR3 bases: TGCAGTGCTTTCTCTGACGAGCAGTACTTC. It is translated as CSAFSDEQYF.